This T cell receptor beta chain was sequenced during a study of blood T cell repertoires in COVID-19 (dated by TCRdb to about 2020). Concerning the study at large: Samples covering the acute and convalescent phases of COVID-19 were provided by collaborators in the United States, Italy and Spain. The prospective study material was composed of cDNA or gDNA derived from T cells, B-cell-depleted T cells, or PBMCs. Deeply sampled blood TCRbeta repertoires from subjects exposed to, actively infected with, or recovered from COVID-19 were included in the dataset. The repertoires were released in a freely available public database intended as a resource for research on the immune response to SARS-CoV-2. The samples were drawn from the first 160 participants of the ongoing ImmuneRACE study and from 1,254 subjects provided by 6 global collaborators. Sample metadata almost always included a de-identified subject ID, COVID-19 status, age in years and sex. HLA class I and class II types, where available, came from metadata supplied by the sample provider rather than from assay-based typing.

The collaborating institutions used their own protocols to collect whole blood in K2EDTA tubes. For TCRbeta analysis, collaborators shipped samples as frozen whole blood, isolated PBMCs, or DNA extracted from either of those sample types. In the case of this clone: Its antigen is still unknown. No much larger clone exists at a distance of one base, and base qualities are not known.

TCRbeta CDR3 regions were amplified from genomic DNA by means of the immunoSEQ Assay, a bias-controlled multiplex PCR. Under the source paper's analysis protocol: Within the assay, amplification of reference gene primers was used to estimate how many nucleated cells each sample contained. To quantify the absolute abundance of each unique TCRbeta CDR3 rearrangement, sequence reads were collapsed and filtered. For each sample, productive Simpson clonality was calculated as the square root of Simpson's diversity index over productive rearrangements. The source is immuneACCESS, and TCRdb retained only in-frame sequences with V and J called. Part of the clones is not carried over; for the studies checked, unresolved V genes explain less than half of this, and the remainder is unexplained. The DNA was the basis for D and trimming; V, J and clone size are from that table. The sample records fewer than 250,000 clones, 65% to 90% of which are singletons. The ten most abundant clones make up about 4.1% of the sample.

What the study reported, not specific to this receptor: Clinical and demographic metadata were provided uncurated, with the amount varying by source and participant.

This clonotype originated in a man aged 50-59 years with acute or convalescent COVID-19. The source material was peripheral blood.

Read as DNA, the sequence is TGTGCCAGCAGTACCGACTGGGTGGGTAATTCACCCCTCCACTTT. This yields the protein CASSTDWVGNSPLHF. This chain joins TRBV6-5 to TRBJ1-6; the D gene is unclear. Cut back by 5 bases and 6 bases, the V and J ends lie 14 bases apart. The germline V gene supplies CDR1 MNHEY and CDR2 SVGAGI. Counted from cysteine to phenylalanine, this CDR3 has 15 amino acids. Left in the record is the CDR3 DNA by itself, 45 bases read in frame from the first base.